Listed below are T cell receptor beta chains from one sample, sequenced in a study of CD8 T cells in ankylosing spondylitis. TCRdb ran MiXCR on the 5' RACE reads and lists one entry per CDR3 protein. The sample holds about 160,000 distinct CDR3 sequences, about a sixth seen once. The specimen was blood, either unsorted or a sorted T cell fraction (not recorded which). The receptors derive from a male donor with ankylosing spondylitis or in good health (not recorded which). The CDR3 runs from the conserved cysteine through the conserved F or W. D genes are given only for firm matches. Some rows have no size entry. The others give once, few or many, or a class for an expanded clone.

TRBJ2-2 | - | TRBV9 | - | CASSVEVGELFF | TGTGCCAGCAGCGTAGAGGTCGGGGAGCTGTTTTTT
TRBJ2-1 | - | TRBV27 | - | CASSLWDSYNEQFF | TGTGCCAGCAGTTTGTGGGACTCATACAATGAGCAGTTCTTC
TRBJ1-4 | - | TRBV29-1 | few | CSVESGDTVWFEKLFF | TGCAGCGTTGAATCGGGGGACACCGTTTGGTTCGAAAAACTGTTTTTT
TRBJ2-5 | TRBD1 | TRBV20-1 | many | CSARIGTELQETQYF | TGCAGTGCTAGAATCGGGACAGAACTACAAGAGACCCAGTACTTC
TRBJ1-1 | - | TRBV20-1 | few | CSAPGAYRRAFF | TGCAGTGCTCCAGGGGCTTACAGGAGAGCTTTCTTT
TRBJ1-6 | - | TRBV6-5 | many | CASSYGQGNSPLHF | TGTGCCAGCAGTTACGGCCAGGGGAATTCACCCCTCCACTTT
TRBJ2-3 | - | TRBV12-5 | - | CASGLVLSGYWGDTQYF | TGTGCTAGTGGTTTGGTACTGAGCGGATACTGGGGAGATACGCAGTATTTT
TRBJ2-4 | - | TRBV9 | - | CASSATGLSGKNIQYF | TGTGCCAGCAGCGCTACAGGGCTCTCGGGCAAAAACATTCAGTACTTC
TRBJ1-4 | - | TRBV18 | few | CASSLGTGNEKLFF | TGTGCCAGCTCACTCGGGACGGGTAATGAAAAACTGTTTTTT
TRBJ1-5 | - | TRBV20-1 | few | CSARDDRRERGWAQHF | TGCAGTGCTAGAGATGACCGGCGGGAGAGAGGGTGGGCCCAGCATTTT
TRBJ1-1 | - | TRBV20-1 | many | CSARASLNTEAFF | TGCAGTGCTAGAGCCAGTTTAAACACTGAAGCTTTCTTT
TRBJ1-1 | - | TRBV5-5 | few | CASSWGEGLGTEAFF | TGTGCCAGCAGCTGGGGCGAGGGGTTGGGCACTGAAGCTTTCTTT
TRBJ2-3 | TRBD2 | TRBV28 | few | CASSLIGGRDTDTQYF | TGTGCCAGCAGTTTGATCGGCGGGAGGGACACAGATACGCAGTATTTT
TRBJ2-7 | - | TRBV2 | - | CASSDGRRYEQYF | TGTGCCAGCAGTGATGGACGCCGCTACGAGCAGTACTTC
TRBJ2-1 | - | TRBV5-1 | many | CASSLVAVYNEQFF | TGCGCCAGCAGCTTGGTAGCGGTATACAATGAGCAGTTCTTC
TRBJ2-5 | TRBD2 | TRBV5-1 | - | CASSLKLAGGRSQETQYF | TGCGCCAGCAGCCTCAAACTAGCGGGAGGCCGTTCCCAAGAGACCCAGTACTTC